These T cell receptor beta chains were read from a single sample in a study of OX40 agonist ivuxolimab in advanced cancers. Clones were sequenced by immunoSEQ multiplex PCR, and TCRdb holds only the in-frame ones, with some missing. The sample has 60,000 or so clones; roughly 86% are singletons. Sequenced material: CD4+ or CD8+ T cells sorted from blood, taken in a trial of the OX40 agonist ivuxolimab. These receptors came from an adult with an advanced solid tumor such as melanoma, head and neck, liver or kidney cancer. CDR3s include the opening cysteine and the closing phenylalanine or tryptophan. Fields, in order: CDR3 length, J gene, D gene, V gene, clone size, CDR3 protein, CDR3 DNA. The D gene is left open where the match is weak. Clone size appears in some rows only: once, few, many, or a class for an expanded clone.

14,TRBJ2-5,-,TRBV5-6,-,CASSSLVYKETQYF,TGTGCCAGCAGTTCGTTGGTTTACAAAGAGACCCAGTACTTC
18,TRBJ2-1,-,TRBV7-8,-,CASSLAISLQYTYNEQFF,TGTGCCAGCAGCTTAGCGATAAGCCTCCAATATACCTACAATGAGCAGTTCTTC
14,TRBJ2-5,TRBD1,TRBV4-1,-,CASSQEDRGETQYF,TGCGCCAGCAGCCAAGAGGACAGGGGTGAGACCCAGTACTTC
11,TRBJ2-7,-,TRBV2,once,CASSLAAEQYF,TGTGCCAGCAGTCTAGCCGCCGAGCAGTACTTC
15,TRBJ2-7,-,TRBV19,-,CASSIAQAGWYEQYF,TGTGCCAGTAGTATAGCCCAGGCAGGGTGGTACGAGCAGTACTTC
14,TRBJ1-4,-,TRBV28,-,CASSPLTTNEKLFF,TGTGCCAGCAGCCCCCTTACAACTAATGAAAAACTGTTTTTT
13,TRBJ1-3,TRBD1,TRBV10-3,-,CAMLDRDGNTIYF,TGTGCCATGCTAGACAGGGACGGAAACACCATATATTTT
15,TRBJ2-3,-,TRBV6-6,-,CATTAWGVGTDTQYF,TGTGCCACCACGGCCTGGGGGGTAGGGACAGATACGCAGTATTTT
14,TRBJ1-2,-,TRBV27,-,CASSLGPLSYGYTF,TGTGCCAGCAGTTTGGGACCCCTTAGCTATGGCTACACCTTC
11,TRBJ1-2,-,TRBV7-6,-,CASSLQGISTF,TGTGCCAGCAGCTTACAGGGGATAAGCACCTTC
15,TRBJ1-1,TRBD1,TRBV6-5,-,CASRPRQGIILEAFF,TGTGCCAGCAGACCCCGACAGGGGATAATTCTTGAAGCTTTCTTT
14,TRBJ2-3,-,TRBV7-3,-,CASSTSTNTDTQYF,TGTGCCAGCAGCACCTCGACCAACACAGATACGCAGTATTTT
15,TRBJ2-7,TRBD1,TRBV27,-,CASSPTGTDSYEQYF,TGTGCCAGCAGTCCCACCGGGACAGACTCCTACGAGCAGTACTTC
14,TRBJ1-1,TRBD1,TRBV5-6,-,CASSTGQGNTEAFF,TGTGCCAGCAGCACGGGACAGGGGAACACTGAAGCTTTCTTT
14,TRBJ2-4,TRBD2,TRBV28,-,CASSLFGGDPIQYF,TGTGCCAGCAGTTTATTTGGGGGGGATCCGATTCAGTACTTC
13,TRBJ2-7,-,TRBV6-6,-,CASSRGPIYEQYF,TGTGCCAGCAGCCGCGGACCGATCTACGAGCAGTACTTC
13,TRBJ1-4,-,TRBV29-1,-,CSGRRNANEKLFF,TGCAGCGGCCGACGGAACGCCAATGAAAAACTGTTTTTT
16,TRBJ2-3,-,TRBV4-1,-,CASSQDPGLGTDTQYF,TGCGCCAGCAGCCAAGACCCGGGCCTGGGCACAGATACGCAGTATTTT
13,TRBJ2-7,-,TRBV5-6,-,CASSLDSFYEQYF,TGTGCCAGCAGCTTGGACTCCTTCTACGAGCAGTACTTC
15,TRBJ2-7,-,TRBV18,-,CASSPRETGYYEQYF,TGTGCCAGCTCACCAAGGGAAACAGGGTACTACGAGCAGTACTTC
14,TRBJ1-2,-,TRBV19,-,CASSTLGQNYGYTF,TGTGCCAGTAGTACCCTTGGACAGAACTATGGCTACACCTTC
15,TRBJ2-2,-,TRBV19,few,CASSISRPNTGELFF,TGTGCCAGTAGTATATCCAGGCCGAACACCGGGGAGCTGTTTTTT
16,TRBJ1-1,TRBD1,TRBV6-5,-,CASSYSKRTGHGEAFF,TGTGCCAGCAGTTATTCCAAACGGACAGGGCATGGTGAAGCTTTCTTT